These T cell receptor beta chains were read from a single sample in a study of T cell responses to AZD1222 COVID-19 vaccine. Sequencing used immunoSEQ multiplex PCR; TCRdb keeps in-frame clones, though not all of them. The sample has about 150,000 clones, 75% to 95% seen once. This material consisted of peripheral blood, taken 28 days after the second AZD1222 dose. The receptors were sampled from an adult who received the AZD1222 COVID-19 vaccine. Each CDR3 is given with its conserved first and last residue. Each record gives: V gene, J gene, D gene, CDR3 length, clone size, CDR3 DNA, CDR3 protein. D genes are given only for firm matches. Clone sizes are given selectively: once, few, many, or a class where the clone is expanded.

>TRBV7-9|TRBJ2-7|NA|14|NA
TGTGCCAGCAGCGCCCCCGCAACCACCTACGAGCAGTACTTC
CASSAPATTYEQYF
>TRBV19|TRBJ2-1|NA|15|NA
TGTGCCAGTAGTATAGAAAGGGTAACCTACAATGAGCAGTTCTTC
CASSIERVTYNEQFF
>TRBV6-5|TRBJ2-1|TRBD2|15|NA
TGTGCCAGCAGTTACGGCCTAGCGGATTACAATGAGCAGTTCTTC
CASSYGLADYNEQFF
>TRBV6-4|TRBJ1-1|NA|14|NA
TGTGCCAGCAGTAAGCGGGGCACAGACACTGAAGCTTTCTTT
CASSKRGTDTEAFF
>TRBV7-7|TRBJ1-4|TRBD1|15|NA
TGTGCCAGCAGCCGAGGGACAGCAGTTAATGAAAAACTGTTTTTT
CASSRGTAVNEKLFF
>TRBV5-1|TRBJ2-5|NA|16|NA
TGCGCCAGCAGCCCTGGAGGCTGGAAATCTCAAGAGACCCAGTACTTC
CASSPGGWKSQETQYF
>TRBV30|TRBJ1-2|NA|13|NA
TGTGCCTGGAAAGGGGCCTTTAACTATGGCTACACCTTC
CAWKGAFNYGYTF
>TRBV27|TRBJ2-1|TRBD2|14|NA
TGTGCCAGCAGTCCGACGGGACTAGCGAGGGAGCAGTTCTTC
CASSPTGLAREQFF
>TRBV2|TRBJ2-7|TRBD1|14|NA
TGTGCCAGCAGACCGGGACAGGGCGTCAACGAGCAGTACTTC
CASRPGQGVNEQYF
>TRBV5-4|TRBJ2-1|TRBD2|17|NA
TGTGCCAGCAGCTTGGGAGGAACTAGCGGCTCCTACAATGAGCAGTTCTTC
CASSLGGTSGSYNEQFF
>TRBV5-1|TRBJ1-2|NA|15|NA
TGCGCCAGCAGCCCTCCTCTAACCGCGGGTTCTGGCTACACCTTC
CASSPPLTAGSGYTF
>TRBV18|TRBJ2-3|NA|13|NA
TGTGCCAGCTCACCAACGGGGGCAGATACGCAGTATTTT
CASSPTGADTQYF
>TRBV30|TRBJ2-1|TRBD2|13|NA
TGTGCCTGGACTACTAGCGGGAGGAATGAGCAGTTCTTC
CAWTTSGRNEQFF
>TRBV5-1|TRBJ2-7|NA|14|NA
TGCGCCAGCAGCTTGGAAGGACTTACCTACGAGCAGTACTTC
CASSLEGLTYEQYF
>TRBV28|TRBJ1-3|NA|16|few
TGTGCCAGTTCTACCATCCAGGCTCTGTCTGGAAACACCATATATTTT
CASSTIQALSGNTIYF
>TRBV7-9|TRBJ2-5|TRBD2|16|NA
TGTGCCAGCAGCTCCAGCGGGGACGGGGGTCAAGAGACCCAGTACTTC
CASSSSGDGGQETQYF
>TRBV19|TRBJ2-7|NA|15|once
TGTGCCAGTAGTATGAGCAGGGGTCAGCTCTACGAGCAGTACTTC
CASSMSRGQLYEQYF
>TRBV3-1/TRBV3-2|TRBJ1-3|NA|14|NA
TGTGCCAGCAGCCAAGTTGAGGTTAGAAACACCATATATTTT
CASSQVEVRNTIYF
>TRBV30|TRBJ1-1|NA|12|NA
TGTGCCTGGGCCCGGACCCTTGCTGAAGCTTTCTTT
CAWARTLAEAFF
>TRBV24-1|TRBJ2-7|NA|16|NA
TGTGCCACCAGTGATTTAGGAGGGACAGTTACCTACGAGCAGTACTTC
CATSDLGGTVTYEQYF
>TRBV5-6|TRBJ2-7|NA|12|NA
TGTGCCAGCAGCCTCCCACCCTACGAGCAGTACTTC
CASSLPPYEQYF
>TRBV15|TRBJ1-4|NA|15|once
TGTGCCACCAGCAGAGAGGTCAGGGGCGGGGGAAAACTGTTTTTT
CATSREVRGGGKLFF
>TRBV18|TRBJ2-5|NA|14|NA
TGTGCCAGCTCACCACCTGGGGGAGGAGAGACCCAGTACTTC
CASSPPGGGETQYF
>TRBV2|TRBJ1-1|NA|15|NA
TGTGCCAGCAGTGAACAACAGGGCATTCACACTGAAGCTTTCTTT
CASSEQQGIHTEAFF
>TRBV5-1|TRBJ1-1|TRBD1|16|few
TGCGCCAGCACCCCTACCGGACAGGGGGGGAACACTGAAGCTTTCTTT
CASTPTGQGGNTEAFF
>TRBV3-1/TRBV3-2|TRBJ2-2|NA|15|NA
TGTGCCAGCAGCTCCCGGGACTCCTACACCGGGGAGCTGTTTTTT
CASSSRDSYTGELFF